The rows below give T cell receptor beta chains drawn from one sample of a study of identifying expanded T cells in peripheral blood. Generated by immunoSEQ multiplex PCR, the TCRdb table keeps only in-frame clones and is missing some. Altogether 70,000 or so clones are present, about nine tenths being singletons, with the ten largest covering 2.5% to 3.5%. Specimen: blood. Receptors originate from a person between 18 and 75 years old in good health. The CDR3 runs from the conserved cysteine through the conserved F or W. The D gene is left open where the match is weak. Clone size, where shown, is once, few, many, or a class for clones that have expanded.

clone_size	v_call	d_call	cdr3_length	j_call	cdr3_aa	cdr3_nt
.	TRBV11-1	TRBD2	15	TRBJ2-3	CASSLASGSTDTQYF	TGTGCCAGCAGCTTAGCTAGCGGGAGCACAGATACGCAGTATTTT
.	TRBV11-2	TRBD2	13	TRBJ2-1	CASSSGLGNEQFF	TGTGCCAGCAGCTCGGGACTAGGGAATGAGCAGTTCTTC
.	TRBV21-1	.	12	TRBJ2-3	CASCLPADTQYF	TGTGCCAGCTGCCTACCTGCGGATACGCAGTATTTT
.	TRBV13	TRBD1	17	TRBJ2-7	CASSTAAGTGARYEQYF	TGTGCCAGCAGCACCGCGGCCGGGACAGGTGCAAGGTACGAGCAGTACTTC
.	TRBV7-2	.	13	TRBJ1-1	CASSLTVNTEAFF	TGTGCCAGCAGCTTGACAGTTAACACTGAAGCTTTCTTT
.	TRBV7-2	.	12	TRBJ2-5	CASSGVGETQYF	TGTGCCAGCAGCGGGGTTGGAGAGACCCAGTACTTC
.	TRBV19	.	13	TRBJ1-2	CASSIVVGAGYTF	TGTGCCAGTAGTATAGTTGTCGGGGCGGGCTACACCTTC
.	TRBV19	TRBD1	15	TRBJ2-7	CASSIQGQGKNEQYF	TGTGCCAGTAGTATACAGGGACAGGGAAAGAACGAGCAGTACTTC
.	TRBV9	TRBD1	14	TRBJ1-1	CASSPRRGDTEAFF	TGTGCCAGCAGCCCCCGCAGGGGGGACACTGAAGCTTTCTTT
.	TRBV27	TRBD2	13	TRBJ2-7	CASSRGGYYEQYF	TGTGCCAGCTCCCGGGGGGGGTATTACGAGCAGTACTTC
.	TRBV11-1	.	13	TRBJ1-5	CASSSSGGQPQHF	TGTGCCAGCAGCTCAAGCGGGGGTCAGCCCCAGCATTTT
.	TRBV14	TRBD1	14	TRBJ1-2	CASSLQGAGRGYTF	TGTGCCAGCAGCTTACAGGGGGCAGGACGAGGCTACACCTTC
.	TRBV4-1	TRBD1	15	TRBJ1-2	CASSQLTGEDYGYTF	TGCGCCAGCAGCCAGCTGACAGGGGAGGACTATGGCTACACCTTC
.	TRBV12-5	.	11	TRBJ2-3	CASGPTDTQYF	TGTGCTAGTGGCCCCACAGATACGCAGTATTTT
.	TRBV13	.	15	TRBJ1-2	CASSLGRGRVDGYTF	TGTGCCAGCAGCTTAGGGCGGGGAAGGGTGGATGGCTACACCTTC
.	TRBV11-2	TRBD1	13	TRBJ2-7	CASSRQGAYEQYF	TGTGCCAGCAGCCGACAGGGGGCCTACGAGCAGTACTTC
.	TRBV2	.	14	TRBJ1-3	CASSDRSTLNTIYF	TGTGCCAGCAGTGACAGGAGCACGCTAAACACCATATATTTT
.	TRBV2	.	14	TRBJ1-1	CASPNRVPITEAFF	TGTGCCAGCCCCAACAGGGTGCCTATCACTGAAGCTTTCTTT
once	TRBV9	TRBD1	16	TRBJ2-3	CASSVGVGGGTDTQYF	TGTGCCAGCAGCGTAGGCGTAGGGGGCGGCACAGATACGCAGTATTTT
.	TRBV21-1	.	14	TRBJ1-5	CATGSVGSNQPQHF	TGTGCCACTGGGAGCGTGGGGAGCAATCAGCCCCAGCATTTT
.	TRBV5-8	TRBD2	15	TRBJ2-5	CASSTGLAGEETQYF	TGTGCCAGCAGCACCGGACTAGCGGGTGAAGAGACCCAGTACTTC
.	TRBV21-1	.	14	TRBJ2-1	CASSNSGGAREQFF	TGTGCCAGCAGCAATAGCGGGGGGGCGAGGGAGCAGTTCTTC
.	TRBV29-1	.	12	TRBJ2-5	CSVRRGGETQYF	TGCAGCGTCCGAAGGGGCGGGGAGACCCAGTACTTC
.	TRBV4-1	.	14	TRBJ1-4	CASSQEAGYEKLFF	TGCGCCAGCAGCCAAGAGGCAGGGTATGAAAAACTGTTTTTT
.	TRBV4-3	.	15	TRBJ1-5	CASSQDLDEYQPQHF	TGCGCCAGCAGCCAAGACCTTGACGAGTACCAGCCCCAGCATTTT
.	TRBV11-2	.	12	TRBJ1-1	CASSSGGAVAFF	TGTGCCAGCAGCTCCGGGGGGGCAGTGGCTTTCTTT
.	TRBV6-5	.	14	TRBJ2-1	CASSYRQVDNEQFF	TGTGCCAGCAGTTATAGGCAGGTGGACAATGAGCAGTTCTTC